The text below deals with one T cell receptor beta chain. Its matching antigen is unknown. TCRdb keeps only in-frame clones here, not all; method: immunoSEQ multiplex PCR. This sample has approximately 400,000 clones, with about four fifths found just once. The data were obtained in a study of Ad26.COV2.S vaccination and SARS-CoV-2 variants. Study findings and constraints: Whether participants received vaccine or placebo, their non-spike TCR breadth was similar.

Treatment denoted: around 19 received Ad26.COV2.S at low or high dose, single or two shots; roughly five received placebo; per-sample allocation not given. The investigators took samples on day 63 after the first vaccine or placebo injection. Germline lookup yields CDR1 MNHEY and CDR2 SVGAGI. V dropped 3 bases and J dropped 10; count of bases not matched to a gene: 13. The CDR3 length is 16 residues. This clonotype was obtained from a person between 18 and 60 years old who received the Ad26.COV2.S COVID-19 vaccine or a placebo. The chain employs TRBV6-5 and TRBJ2-1, with TRBD2 identical over 9 bases. The sample consisted of peripheral blood, taken in a trial of Ad26.COV2.S vaccine versus placebo. The CDR3 nucleotides read TGTGCCAGCAGTTATACTACTCTCGCGGGGGGGCAAGAGCAGTTCTTC. Its translation: CASSYTTLAGGQEQFF.